The 9 T cell receptor beta chains reported below all come from one sample, sequenced in a study of graft-versus-host responses after intestinal transplantation. The method was immunoSEQ multiplex PCR; TCRdb's version includes in-frame clones alone and lacks a portion of them. Among about 92,000 clones listed, less than 90% were seen once. Their antigens remain unidentified. The sample consisted of unstimulated CD8+ T cells sorted from spleen or lymph node cells, taken before intestinal transplant. Receptor source: a human donor who received an intestinal transplant.

This chain uses TRBV7-3 with TRBJ1-6, with unresolved D. The CDR3 is 19 residues long. Trimming cost V 0 bases and J 7 bases, with 22 bases left between them. Germline lookup yields CDR1 SGHTA and CDR2 FQGTGA. CDR3: CASSLTTASPLVGNSPLHF. The CDR3 region has the DNA TGTGCCAGCAGCTTAACCACAGCCTCCCCCTTGGTGGGGAATTCACCCCTCCACTTT.

V and J are TRBV13 and TRBJ1-2, with 11 bases aligning to TRBD1. The CDR3 extends over 15 amino acids. V lost 5 bases to trimming and J lost 4 bases; unmatched junction nucleotides: 6. Germline CDR1 is PRHDT and CDR2 is FYEKMQ (reference sequence). The CDR3 DNA reads as TGTGCCAGCAGCATTCAAGGACAGGGGGCCTATGGCTACACCTTC. Amino acids: CASSIQGQGAYGYTF.

The chain combines TRBV29-1 with TRBJ2-7, with TRBD1 matching over 9 bases. The CDR3 extends over 11 amino acids. V was clipped by 6 bases and J by 7 bases; unmatched bases: 4. Germline assignment: CDR1 SQVTM and CDR2 ANQGSEA. The CDR3 DNA reads TGCAGCGTCGTCGACAGGGGGGAGCAGTACTTC. It codes for CSVVDRGEQYF.

In regard to this clone: Sequence at one end of the junction differs from germline and may be a read error. V gene TRBV7-7 combines with J gene TRBJ2-3; a possible D gene is TRBD2 (6 bases). In germline, CDR1 is SSHAT, CDR2 FNYEAQ (reference sequence). The CDR3 totals 16 residues. The DNA of the CDR3 is TGTGCTAGCAGCTTACCGCTAGCGCACGGGACAGATACGCAGTATTTT. Translation gives CASSLPLAHGTDTQYF. Full variable domain (remainder filled in from reference TRBV7-7 and TRBJ2-3): GAGVSQSPRYKVTKRGQDVTLRCDPISSHATLYWYQQALGQGPEFLTYFNYEAQPDKSGLPSDRFSAERPEGSISTLTIQRTEQRDSAMYRCASSLPLAHGTDTQYFGPGTRLTVL.

The rearrangement links TRBV28 to TRBJ2-1, with 11 bases matching TRBD2. Germline-derived CDR1 and CDR2 are MDHEN and SYDVKM. The CDR3 loop spans 18 amino acids. J was trimmed by 0 bases and V by 3 bases; bases with no gene match: 7. The CDR3 is CASSFRTSGSLSYNEQFF. For the CDR3, the DNA is TGTGCCAGCAGTTTTCGGACTAGCGGGTCTCTCTCCTACAATGAGCAGTTCTTC.

The CDR3, as DNA: TGCGCCAGCAGACCCGGGACAGGGCTCCTCTTCAGCACAGATACGCAGTATTTT. Its translation: CASRPGTGLLFSTDTQYF. The chain joins TRBV23-1 to TRBJ2-3, with 9 bases matching TRBD1. TRBV23-1 is an ORF, and what it does is uncertain. The CDR3 is 18 amino acids. V was pared by 6 bases and J by 0 bases, with 13 bases of the junction left unmatched.

Note on this clone: Distinct nucleotide sequences in the sample also encode this CDR3. The chain carries TRBV10-3 and TRBJ2-7; D unresolved. Germline V gene data show CDR1 as ENHRY and CDR2 as SYGVKD. CDR3 size: 13 residues. Trimming pared 6 bases from V and 3 bases from J, leaving 12 bases between. The CDR3 spells CAIRAPDHYEQYF. The CDR3 nucleotides are TGTGCCATCAGGGCTCCGGATCACTACGAGCAGTACTTC.

The gene calls are TRBV5-1 and TRBJ2-4; 7 nucleotides agree with TRBD2. The CDR3 length is 15 residues. The junction had 1 base not matched to a gene; V was cut back by 0 bases and J by 1 base. The germline V gene has CDR1 SGHRS and CDR2 YFSETQ. The CDR3 loop reads CASSLAGGAKNIQYF. Here the CDR3 DNA reads TGCGCCAGCAGCTTGGCCGGGGGGGCCAAAAACATTCAGTACTTC.

The chain uses TRBV7-9 and TRBJ2-7, with 7 bases aligning to TRBD1. With V trimmed by 5 bases and J by 0 bases, 4 bases remained unmatched. The CDR3 contains 14 residues. The germline V gene encodes CDR1 SEHNR and CDR2 FQNEAQ (reference sequence). In nucleotides, the CDR3 is TGTGCCAGCAGCCGAGGGACAGACTCCTACGAGCAGTACTTC. This codes for CASSRGTDSYEQYF.